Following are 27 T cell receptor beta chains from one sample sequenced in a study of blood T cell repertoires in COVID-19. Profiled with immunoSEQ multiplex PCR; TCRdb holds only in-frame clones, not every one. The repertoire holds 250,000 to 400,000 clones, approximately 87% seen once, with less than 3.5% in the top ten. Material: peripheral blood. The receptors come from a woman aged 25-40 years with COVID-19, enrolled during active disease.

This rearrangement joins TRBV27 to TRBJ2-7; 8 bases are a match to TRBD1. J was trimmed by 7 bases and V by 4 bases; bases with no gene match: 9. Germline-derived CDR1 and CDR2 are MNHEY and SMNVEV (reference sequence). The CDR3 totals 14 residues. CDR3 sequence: CASSSQGGLGEQYF. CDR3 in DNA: TGTGCCAGCAGTTCACAGGGGGGCCTGGGTGAGCAGTACTTC.

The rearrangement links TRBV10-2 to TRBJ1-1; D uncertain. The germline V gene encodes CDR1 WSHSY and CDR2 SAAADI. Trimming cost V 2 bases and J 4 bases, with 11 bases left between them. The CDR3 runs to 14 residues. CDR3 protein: CASSEIVGGTEAFF. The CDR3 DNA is TGCGCCAGCAGTGAGATTGTGGGAGGCACTGAAGCTTTCTTT.

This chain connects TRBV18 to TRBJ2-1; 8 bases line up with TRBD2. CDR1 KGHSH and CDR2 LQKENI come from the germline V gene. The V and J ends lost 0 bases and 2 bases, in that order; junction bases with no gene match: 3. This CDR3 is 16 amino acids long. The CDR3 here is CASSPPGGRTYNEQFF. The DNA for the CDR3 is TGTGCCAGCTCACCACCGGGCGGGAGGACCTACAATGAGCAGTTCTTC.

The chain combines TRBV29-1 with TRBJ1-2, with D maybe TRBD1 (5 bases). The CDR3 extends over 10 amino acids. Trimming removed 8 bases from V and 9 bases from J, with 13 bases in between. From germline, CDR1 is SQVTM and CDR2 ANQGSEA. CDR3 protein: CSPPGQCYTF. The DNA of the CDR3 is TGCAGCCCCCCCGGACAATGCTACACCTTC.

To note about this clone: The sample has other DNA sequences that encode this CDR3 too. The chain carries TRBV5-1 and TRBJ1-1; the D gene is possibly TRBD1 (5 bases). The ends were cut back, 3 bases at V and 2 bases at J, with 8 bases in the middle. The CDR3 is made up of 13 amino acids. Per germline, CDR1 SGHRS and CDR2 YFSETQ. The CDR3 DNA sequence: TGCGCCAGCAGCTCGACAGCTAACACTGAAGCTTTCTTT. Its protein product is CASSSTANTEAFF.

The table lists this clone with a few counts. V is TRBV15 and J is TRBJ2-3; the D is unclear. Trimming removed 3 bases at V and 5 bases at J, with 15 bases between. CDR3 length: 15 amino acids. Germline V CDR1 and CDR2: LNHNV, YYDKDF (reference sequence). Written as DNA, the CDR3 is TGTGCCACCAGCAGGCAGAACCTCCTAGGAGATACGCAGTATTTT. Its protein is CATSRQNLLGDTQYF.

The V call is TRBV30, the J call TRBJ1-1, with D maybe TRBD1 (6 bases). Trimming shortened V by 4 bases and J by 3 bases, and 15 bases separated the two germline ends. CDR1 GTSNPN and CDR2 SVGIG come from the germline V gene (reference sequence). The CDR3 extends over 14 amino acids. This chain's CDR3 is CAWNYRVMDTEAFF. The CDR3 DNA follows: TGTGCCTGGAATTACAGGGTGATGGACACTGAAGCTTTCTTT.

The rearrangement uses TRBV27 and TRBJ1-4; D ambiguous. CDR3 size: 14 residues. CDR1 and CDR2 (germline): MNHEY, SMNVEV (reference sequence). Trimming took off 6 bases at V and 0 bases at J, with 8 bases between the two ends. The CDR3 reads CASRPIATNEKLFF. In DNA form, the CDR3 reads TGTGCCAGCAGGCCTATTGCAACTAATGAAAAACTGTTTTTT. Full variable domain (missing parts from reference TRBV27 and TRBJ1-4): EAQVTQNPRYLITVTGKKLTVTCSQNMNHEYMSWYRQDPGLGLRQIYYSMNVEVTDKGDVPEGYKVSRKEKRNFPLILESPSPNQTSLYFCASRPIATNEKLFFGSGTQLSVL.

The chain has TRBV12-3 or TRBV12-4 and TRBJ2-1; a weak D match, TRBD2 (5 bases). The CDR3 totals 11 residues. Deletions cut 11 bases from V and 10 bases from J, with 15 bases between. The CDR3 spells CASTEGWEQFF. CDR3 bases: TGTGCCTCTACCGAGGGCTGGGAGCAGTTCTTC.

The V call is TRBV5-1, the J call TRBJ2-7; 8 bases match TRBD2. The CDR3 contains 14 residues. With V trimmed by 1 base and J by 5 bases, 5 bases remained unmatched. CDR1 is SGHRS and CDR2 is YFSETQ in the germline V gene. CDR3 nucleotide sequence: TGCGCCAGCAGCTTGACGAGCGGGAGTCACGAGCAGTACTTC. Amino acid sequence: CASSLTSGSHEQYF.

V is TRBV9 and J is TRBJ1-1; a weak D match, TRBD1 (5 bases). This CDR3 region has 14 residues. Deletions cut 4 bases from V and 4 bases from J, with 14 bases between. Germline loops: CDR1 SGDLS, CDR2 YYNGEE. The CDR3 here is CASSREGRATEAFF. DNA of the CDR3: TGTGCCAGCAGCCGGGAGGGGCGGGCCACTGAAGCTTTCTTT.

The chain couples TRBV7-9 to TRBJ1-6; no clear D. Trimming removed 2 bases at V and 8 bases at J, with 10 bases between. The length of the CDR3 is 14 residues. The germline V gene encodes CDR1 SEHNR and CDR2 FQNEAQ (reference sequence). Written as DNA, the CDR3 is TGTGCCAGCAGCTTATTTGAATCGGATTCACCCCTCCACTTT. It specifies CASSLFESDSPLHF. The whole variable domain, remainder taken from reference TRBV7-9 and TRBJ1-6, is DTGVSQNPRHKITKRGQNVTFRCDPISEHNRLYWYRQTLGQGPEFLTYFQNEAQLEKSRLLSDRFSAERPKGSFSTLEIQRTEQGDSAMYLCASSLFESDSPLHFGNGTRLTVT.

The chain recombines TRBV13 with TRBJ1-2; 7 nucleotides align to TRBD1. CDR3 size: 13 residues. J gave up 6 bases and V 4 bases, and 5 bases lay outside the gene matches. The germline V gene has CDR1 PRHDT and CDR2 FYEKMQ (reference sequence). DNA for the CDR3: TGTGCCAGCAGCTCAAACAGGGGCCATGGCTACACCTTC. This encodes CASSSNRGHGYTF.

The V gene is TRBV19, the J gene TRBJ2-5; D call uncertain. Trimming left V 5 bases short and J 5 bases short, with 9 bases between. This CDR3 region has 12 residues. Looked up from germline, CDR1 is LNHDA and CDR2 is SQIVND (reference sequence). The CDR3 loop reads CASSSPRETQYF. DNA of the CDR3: TGTGCCAGTAGTTCCCCCCGGGAGACCCAGTACTTC.

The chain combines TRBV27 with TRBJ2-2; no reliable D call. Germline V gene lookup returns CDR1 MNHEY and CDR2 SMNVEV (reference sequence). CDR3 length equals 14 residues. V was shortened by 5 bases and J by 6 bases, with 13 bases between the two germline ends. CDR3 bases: TGTGCCAGCAGTCGGTGGTCACCCCCCGGGGAGCTGTTTTTT. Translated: CASSRWSPPGELFF.

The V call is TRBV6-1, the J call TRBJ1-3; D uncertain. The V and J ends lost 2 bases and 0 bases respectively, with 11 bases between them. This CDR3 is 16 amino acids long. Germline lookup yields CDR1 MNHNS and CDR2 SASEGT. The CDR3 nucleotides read TGTGCCAGCAGTGAAATGTGGAGTAGCTCTGGAAACACCATATATTTT. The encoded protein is CASSEMWSSSGNTIYF.

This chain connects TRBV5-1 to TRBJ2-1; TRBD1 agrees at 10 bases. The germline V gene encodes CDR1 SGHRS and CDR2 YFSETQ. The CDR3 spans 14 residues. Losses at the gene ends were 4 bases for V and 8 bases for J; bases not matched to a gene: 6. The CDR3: CASSPRDRGYEQFF. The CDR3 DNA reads TGCGCCAGCAGCCCCCGGGACAGGGGCTATGAGCAGTTCTTC.

In nucleotides, the CDR3 is TGTGCCAGCAGCCCCGGGACAGACGCTAACTATGGCTACACCTTC. It is translated as CASSPGTDANYGYTF. The chain combines TRBV7-9 with TRBJ1-2; 7 bases align to TRBD1. V gave up 5 bases and J gave up 0 bases; unmatched junction bases: 6. The CDR3 has 15 residues. In germline, CDR1 is SEHNR, CDR2 FQNEAQ (reference sequence).

This chain's CDR3 is CASSTDSLTYEQYF. CDR3 in DNA: TGTGCCAGTAGTACGGACAGCCTAACCTACGAGCAGTACTTC. The J gene is TRBJ2-7, the V gene TRBV19; tentatively, D is TRBD1 (6 bases). This CDR3 comprises 14 residues. The ends were cut back, 4 bases at V and 2 bases at J, with 12 bases in the middle. Germline values: CDR1 LNHDA, CDR2 SQIVND (reference sequence).

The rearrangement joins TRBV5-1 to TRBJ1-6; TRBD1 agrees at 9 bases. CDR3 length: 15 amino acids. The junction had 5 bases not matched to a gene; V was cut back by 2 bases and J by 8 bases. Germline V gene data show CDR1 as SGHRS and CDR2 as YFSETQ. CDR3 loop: CASSFRDRDHSPLHF. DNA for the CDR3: TGCGCCAGCAGCTTCCGGGACAGGGATCATTCACCCCTCCACTTT.

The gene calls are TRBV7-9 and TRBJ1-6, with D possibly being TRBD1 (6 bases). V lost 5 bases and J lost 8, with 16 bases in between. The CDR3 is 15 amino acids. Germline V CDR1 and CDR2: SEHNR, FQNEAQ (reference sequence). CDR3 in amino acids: CASSLGGAADSPLHF. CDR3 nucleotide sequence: TGTGCCAGCAGCCTGGGGGGGGCTGCTGATTCACCCCTCCACTTT.

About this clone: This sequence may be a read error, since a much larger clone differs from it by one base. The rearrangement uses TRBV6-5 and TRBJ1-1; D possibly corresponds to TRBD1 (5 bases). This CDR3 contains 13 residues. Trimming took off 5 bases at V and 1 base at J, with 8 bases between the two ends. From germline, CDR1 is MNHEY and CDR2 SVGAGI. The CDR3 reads CASSPQGNTEAFF. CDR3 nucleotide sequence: TGTGCCAGCAGTCCTCAGGGGAACACTGAAGCTTTCTTT.

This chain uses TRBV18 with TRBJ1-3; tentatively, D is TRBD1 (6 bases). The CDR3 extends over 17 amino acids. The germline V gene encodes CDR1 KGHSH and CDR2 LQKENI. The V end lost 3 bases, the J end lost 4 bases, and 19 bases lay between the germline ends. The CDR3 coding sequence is TGTGCCAGCTCACCTGTGGTCGCACAGGGTGTCGGAAACACCATATATTTT. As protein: CASSPVVAQGVGNTIYF.

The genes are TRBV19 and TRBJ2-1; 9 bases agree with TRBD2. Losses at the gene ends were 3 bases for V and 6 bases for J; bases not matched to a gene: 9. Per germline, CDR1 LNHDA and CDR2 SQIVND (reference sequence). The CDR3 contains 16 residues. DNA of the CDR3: TGTGCCAGTAGTATGATGGGACTAGCATACGCCAATGAGCAGTTCTTC. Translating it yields CASSMMGLAYANEQFF.

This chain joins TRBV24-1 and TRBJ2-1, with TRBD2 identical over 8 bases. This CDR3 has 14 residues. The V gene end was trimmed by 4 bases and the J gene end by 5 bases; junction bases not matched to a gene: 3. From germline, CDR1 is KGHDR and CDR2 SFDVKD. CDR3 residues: CATSELAGDNEQFF. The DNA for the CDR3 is TGTGCCACCAGTGAGCTAGCGGGTGACAATGAGCAGTTCTTC.

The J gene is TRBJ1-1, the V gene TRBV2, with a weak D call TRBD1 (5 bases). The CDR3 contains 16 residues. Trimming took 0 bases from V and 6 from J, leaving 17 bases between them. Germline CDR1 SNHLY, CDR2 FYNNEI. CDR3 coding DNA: TGTGCCAGCAGTGAAGCGCTTCAGGGATACCGTCCTGAAGCTTTCTTT. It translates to CASSEALQGYRPEAFF.

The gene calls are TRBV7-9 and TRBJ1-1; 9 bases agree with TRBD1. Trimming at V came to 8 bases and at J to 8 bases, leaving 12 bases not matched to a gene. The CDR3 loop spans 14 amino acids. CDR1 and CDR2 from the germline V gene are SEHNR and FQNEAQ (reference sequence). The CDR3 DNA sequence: TGTGCCAGCCTTGGGGGGGACAGGGAATCGGAAGCTTTCTTT. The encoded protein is CASLGGDRESEAFF.